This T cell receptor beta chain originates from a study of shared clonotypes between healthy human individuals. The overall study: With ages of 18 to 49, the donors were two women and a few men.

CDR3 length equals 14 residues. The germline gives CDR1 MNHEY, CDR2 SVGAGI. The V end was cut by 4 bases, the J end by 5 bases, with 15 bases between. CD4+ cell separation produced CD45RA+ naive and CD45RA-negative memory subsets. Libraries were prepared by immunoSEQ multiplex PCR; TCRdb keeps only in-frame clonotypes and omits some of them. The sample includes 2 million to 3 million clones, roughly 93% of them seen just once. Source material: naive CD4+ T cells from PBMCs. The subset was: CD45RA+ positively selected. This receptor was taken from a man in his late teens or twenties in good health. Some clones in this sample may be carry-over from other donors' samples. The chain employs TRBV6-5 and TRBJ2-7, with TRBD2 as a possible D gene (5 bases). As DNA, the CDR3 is TGTGCCAGCAGTTTTAATGGAGGCCTCGACGAGCAGTACTTC. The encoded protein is CASSFNGGLDEQYF.